Shown below are 24 T cell receptor beta chains from a single sample sequenced in a study of shared clonotypes between healthy human individuals. Assay used: immunoSEQ multiplex PCR; TCRdb lists only in-frame clones, some missing. The sample includes 2 million to 2.5 million clones, 95% seen only once; the top ten take more than 0.1%. The sample consisted of naive CD4+ T cells sorted from blood. Subset indicated: CD45RA+ positively selected. These receptors originate from a man aged 18 to 29 in good health.

V gene TRBV11-2 combines with J gene TRBJ2-4; D gene uncertain. CDR3 length: 11 amino acids. V lost 0 bases, J lost 12 bases, and 6 bases lay in between. In germline, CDR1 is SGHAT, CDR2 FQNNGV. The CDR3 is CASSLERPQYF. The CDR3 DNA is TGTGCCAGCAGCTTAGAGCGACCTCAGTACTTC.

The V gene is TRBV6-5, the J gene TRBJ2-2; D is perhaps TRBD2 (7 bases). There are 16 residues in the CDR3. The germline V gene has CDR1 MNHEY and CDR2 SVGAGI. V dropped 0 bases and J dropped 1 base, with 9 bases sitting between them. CDR3 nucleotide sequence: TGTGCCAGCAGTTACTCGCGGGGGCGGAACACCGGGGAGCTGTTTTTT. Encoded protein: CASSYSRGRNTGELFF.

A remark on this clone: A junction end diverges from the germline sequence, so it may reflect a read error. J is TRBJ1-3 and V is TRBV20-1; no clear D gene. Germline-derived CDR1 and CDR2 are DFQATT and SNEGSKA (reference sequence). The CDR3 length is 11 residues. CDR3 DNA sequence: TGCAGTGCTAGTTCTCTGACGGTCCGAAATTTT. Translation: CSASSLTVRNF.

With respect to this clone: The same CDR3 arises from other DNA sequences in this sample as well. The DNA of the CDR3 is TGTGCCAGCAGCTTGGGGACAGGGATAGGAAACACCATATATTTT. This encodes CASSLGTGIGNTIYF. The V call is TRBV7-9, the J call TRBJ1-3, with 9 bases matching TRBD1. J gave up 4 bases and V 3 bases, and 4 bases lay outside the gene matches. The CDR3 has 15 amino acids. Per germline, CDR1 SEHNR and CDR2 FQNEAQ (reference sequence). Complete variable domain (other parts from reference TRBV7-9 and TRBJ1-3): DTGVSQNPRHKITKRGQNVTFRCDPISEHNRLYWYRQTLGQGPEFLTYFQNEAQLEKSRLLSDRFSAERPKGSFSTLEIQRTEQGDSAMYLCASSLGTGIGNTIYFGEGSWLTVV.

Concerning this clone: This sample includes further DNA sequences coding for the same CDR3. The rearrangement links TRBV6-5 to TRBJ1-6; 7 nucleotides align to TRBD1. The germline V gene has CDR1 MNHEY and CDR2 SVGAGI. This CDR3 is built from 14 residues. The V gene end was trimmed by 5 bases and the J gene end by 6 bases; junction bases not matched to a gene: 4. CDR3: CASSRQGSNSPLHF. CDR3 nucleotides: TGTGCCAGCAGTAGACAGGGTAGTAATTCACCCCTCCACTTT.

The chain couples TRBV5-1 to TRBJ2-2; no clear D. Germline V gene data show CDR1 as SGHRS and CDR2 as YFSETQ. V shed 4 bases and J shed 2 bases, with 15 bases lying between them. The CDR3 is made up of 16 amino acids. The CDR3 protein is CASSTAAGGNTGELFF. The CDR3 nucleotides read TGCGCCAGCAGCACCGCGGCAGGTGGCAACACCGGGGAGCTGTTTTTT.

The chain combines TRBV4-3 with TRBJ1-3, with D possibly matching TRBD1 (6 bases). The CDR3 contains 17 residues. Germline CDR1 reads LGHNA; CDR2 reads YSLEER. V lost 0 bases and J 4 bases, leaving 16 bases between the germline ends. DNA of the CDR3: TGCGCCAGCAGCCAAGATGTCACAGGGTTGGTGGGAAACACCATATATTTT. Residues: CASSQDVTGLVGNTIYF.

CDR3 bases: TGTGCCAGCAGCTTCGAGACAGAGAGCAATGAGCAGTTCTTC. Amino acids: CASSFETESNEQFF. The chain links TRBV11-2 to TRBJ2-1; weak D call: TRBD1 (5 bases). This CDR3 is built from 14 residues. CDR1 is SGHAT and CDR2 is FQNNGV in the germline V gene. Trimming left V 3 bases short and J 6 bases short, with 12 bases between. Full variable domain (rest looked up from reference TRBV11-2 and TRBJ2-1): EAGVAQSPRYKIIEKRQSVAFWCNPISGHATLYWYQQILGQGPKLLIQFQNNGVVDDSQLPKDRFSAERLKGVDSTLKIQPAKLEDSAVYLCASSFETESNEQFFGPGTRLTVL.

This clone was picked up one time. This sequence joins TRBV18 and TRBJ1-1, with D possibly being TRBD1 (5 bases). The CDR3 runs 15 residues. V lost 0 bases to trimming and J lost 1 base, with 9 bases between them. CDR1 and CDR2 (germline): KGHSH, LQKENI. Here the CDR3 reads CASSPPVGGNTEAFF. CDR3 coding DNA: TGTGCCAGCTCACCACCGGTTGGGGGGAACACTGAAGCTTTCTTT.

The chain has TRBV6-1 and TRBJ2-3; D may be TRBD1 (6 bases). V lost 4 bases, J lost 1 base, and 12 bases lay in between. Germline V gene data show CDR1 as MNHNS and CDR2 as SASEGT. The CDR3 loop spans 15 amino acids. CDR3 amino acids: CASSVQGWGTDTQYF. Here the CDR3 DNA reads TGTGCCAGCAGTGTACAGGGTTGGGGCACAGATACGCAGTATTTT.

Details on this clone: Other DNA sequences within the sample encode an identical CDR3. This chain uses TRBV27 with TRBJ2-7; unclear D gene. The CDR3 totals 11 residues. The germline V gene encodes CDR1 MNHEY and CDR2 SMNVEV (reference sequence). Trimming stripped 5 bases from V and 2 bases from J, with 4 bases between. The CDR3 protein is CASSLTYEQYF. The CDR3 DNA is TGTGCCAGCAGTCTGACCTACGAGCAGTACTTC.

This chain joins TRBV18 and TRBJ1-1; TRBD1 is a possible D gene (6 bases). The CDR3 has 13 amino acids. Germline V gives CDR1 KGHSH, CDR2 LQKENI. Trimming left V 5 bases short and J 5 bases short, with 12 bases between. The CDR3 nucleotides are TGTGCCAGCTCAGGCACAGGGAGGACTGAAGCTTTCTTT. Encoded protein: CASSGTGRTEAFF.

This chain uses TRBV4-3 with TRBJ1-2, with D possibly being TRBD1 (6 bases). The CDR3 runs 13 residues. Germline assignment: CDR1 LGHNA and CDR2 YSLEER. Deletions cut 4 bases from V and 7 bases from J, with 13 bases between. The CDR3 nucleotides are TGCGCCAGCAGCCGGGCAGGGGTGTCTGGCTACACCTTC. Translating gives CASSRAGVSGYTF.

A few counts support this clone. The rearrangement uses TRBV6-5 and TRBJ1-6; D may be TRBD1 (6 bases). The CDR3 covers 14 residues. V lost 6 bases, J lost 9 bases, and 15 bases lay in between. Germline V gives CDR1 MNHEY, CDR2 SVGAGI. The CDR3 is CASRDQGLSSPLHF. The CDR3 region has the DNA TGTGCCAGCAGGGATCAGGGGCTTAGTTCACCCCTCCACTTT.

The chain couples TRBV29-1 to TRBJ2-1; D unclear. This CDR3 is 13 amino acids long. Germline V lookup: CDR1 SQVTM, CDR2 ANQGSEA. The CDR3 sequence: CSHDPHCHNEQFF. The CDR3 bases are TGCAGTCACGACCCACATTGTCACAATGAGCAGTTCTTC.

This clone occurred a few times. The chain has TRBV7-2 and TRBJ2-7, with D unresolved. The CDR3 sequence is 12 residues long. CDR1 and CDR2 from the germline V gene are SGHTA and FQGNSA. V was cut by 4 bases and J by 0 bases, with 4 bases left in between. The CDR3 DNA reads as TGTGCCAGCAGCTACAACTCCTACGAGCAGTACTTC. It is translated as CASSYNSYEQYF.

The chain combines TRBV7-8 with TRBJ2-5, with D uncertain. Germline loops: CDR1 SGHVS, CDR2 FQNEAQ. V lost 5 bases and J lost 2, with 3 bases in between. The length of the CDR3 is 11 residues. The CDR3 is CASSVQETQYF. In DNA, the CDR3 is TGTGCCAGCAGCGTTCAAGAGACCCAGTACTTC. Using reference TRBV7-8 and TRBJ2-5 for the parts outside the CDR3, the full variable domain is GAGVSQSPRYKVAKRGQDVALRCDPISGHVSLFWYQQALGQGPEFLTYFQNEAQLDKSGLPSDRFFAERPEGSVSTLKIQRTQQEDSAVYLCASSVQETQYFGPGTRLLVL.

The V and J genes are TRBV5-1 and TRBJ1-1, with a possible D match to TRBD1 (5 bases). The CDR3 covers 13 residues. The V end lost 4 bases, the J end lost 4 bases, and 11 bases lay between the germline ends. Germline assignment: CDR1 SGHRS and CDR2 YFSETQ. CDR3 amino acids: CASSAGRSTEAFF. CDR3 nucleotides: TGCGCCAGCAGCGCGGGACGAAGCACTGAAGCTTTCTTT.

This clone was seen more than once but under ten times. Other DNA variants within this sample encode the same CDR3. The rearrangement links TRBV7-2 to TRBJ1-2; TRBD1 matches 7 bases. The V segment lost 1 base and the J segment 5 bases; nucleotides outside the gene matches: 1. The CDR3 has 13 residues. Germline lookup yields CDR1 SGHTA and CDR2 FQGNSA. Here the CDR3 reads CASSLDRGYGYTF. In DNA, the CDR3 is TGTGCCAGCAGCTTAGACAGGGGTTATGGCTACACCTTC.

This clone was picked up one time. This chain connects TRBV11-3 to TRBJ2-1; a possible D gene is TRBD1 (5 bases). Trimming cost V 5 bases and J 4 bases, with 18 bases left between them. The germline CDR1 and CDR2 sequences are SGHNT and YENEEA. The CDR3 consists of 16 residues. CDR3 region: CASSPLGAVTYNEQFF. CDR3 coding DNA: TGTGCCAGCAGCCCTCTTGGGGCAGTTACTTACAATGAGCAGTTCTTC. Variable domain in full (rest from reference TRBV11-3 and TRBJ2-1): EAGVVQSPRYKIIEKKQPVAFWCNPISGHNTLYWYLQNLGQGPELLIRYENEEAVDDSQLPKDRFSAERLKGVDSTLKIQPAELGDSAVYLCASSPLGAVTYNEQFFGPGTRLTVL.

The V gene is TRBV6-1, the J gene TRBJ2-5; D may correspond to TRBD1 or TRBD2 (5 bases each). Germline V CDR1 and CDR2: MNHNS, SASEGT. There are 14 residues in the CDR3. Deletions cut 6 bases from V and 4 bases from J, with 15 bases between. CDR3 nucleotide sequence: TGTGCCAGCAGGGGGGTGCTGGGCGGAGAGACCCAGTACTTC. Translated, it gives CASRGVLGGETQYF.

The chain recombines TRBV7-9 with TRBJ2-2, with 13 bases that match TRBD2. V dropped 5 bases and J dropped 6; count of bases not matched to a gene: 9. This CDR3 has 17 amino acids. Per germline, CDR1 SEHNR and CDR2 FQNEAQ (reference sequence). The CDR3 sequence is CASSPSWTSGSSGELFF. CDR3 DNA sequence: TGTGCCAGCAGCCCCAGTTGGACTAGCGGGAGCTCCGGGGAGCTGTTTTTT.

The chain joins TRBV7-6 to TRBJ2-7; D perhaps matches TRBD2 (6 bases). The CDR3 runs 13 residues. V gave up 1 base and J gave up 6 bases, with 10 bases separating them. Germline V gene sequence: CDR1 SGHVS, CDR2 FNYEAQ. The CDR3 protein is CASSLVAGLEQYF. The CDR3 DNA is TGTGCCAGCAGCTTAGTTGCGGGGCTCGAGCAGTACTTC.

About this clone: This sample includes further DNA sequences coding for the same CDR3. The rearrangement links TRBV5-1 to TRBJ1-1; D may be TRBD1 (5 bases). This CDR3 is built from 15 residues. Germline V gene lookup returns CDR1 SGHRS and CDR2 YFSETQ. Trimming took off 1 base at V and 0 bases at J, with 10 bases between the two ends. CDR3 DNA: TGCGCCAGCAGCTTGTCCGGGGGAATGAACACTGAAGCTTTCTTT. The encoded protein is CASSLSGGMNTEAFF.